These 24 T cell receptor beta chains were sequenced from one sample in a study of blood T cell repertoires in COVID-19. Profiling relied on immunoSEQ multiplex PCR, and the TCRdb table lists in-frame clones only, not all of them. The sample carries hundreds of thousands of clones, roughly 85% recorded once. Input material: PBMCs or T cells enriched from blood (not recorded which). The source of these receptors is a woman between 50 and 59 years old who had recovered from COVID-19.

This clone was counted once. The chain combines TRBV18 with TRBJ1-2; D gene unclear. The V gene's germline CDR1 is KGHSH and CDR2 LQKENI. The CDR3 consists of 15 residues. V shed 0 bases and J shed 6 bases, with 14 bases lying between them. CDR3 loop: CASSPPGRKENGYTF. The CDR3 region has the DNA TGTGCCAGCTCACCACCGGGCAGGAAGGAAAATGGCTACACCTTC.

This chain uses TRBV6-1 with TRBJ2-3; the match to TRBD2 covers 12 bases. Trimming took 1 base from V and 6 from J; bases not matched to a gene: 8. The germline V gene has CDR1 MNHNS and CDR2 SASEGT. The CDR3 runs to 17 residues. CDR3 sequence (DNA): TGTGCCAGCAGTGAAGGGTTGGCTAGCGGGGGGGCCGATACGCAGTATTTT. Translating gives CASSEGLASGGADTQYF.

This sequence joins TRBV5-1 and TRBJ2-3; 8 nucleotides line up with TRBD2. CDR3 size: 17 residues. Germline V gene sequence: CDR1 SGHRS, CDR2 YFSETQ. V shed 4 bases and J 0 bases; nucleotides not matched to a gene: 10. The CDR3 is CASSGTLAGGSTDTQYF. Here the CDR3 DNA reads TGCGCCAGCAGCGGAACCCTGGCGGGGGGAAGCACAGATACGCAGTATTTT. Complete variable domain (other parts from reference TRBV5-1 and TRBJ2-3): KAGVTQTPRYLIKTRGQQVTLSCSPISGHRSVSWYQQTPGQGLQFLFEYFSETQRNKGNFPGRFSGRQFSNSRSEMNVSTLELGDSALYLCASSGTLAGGSTDTQYFGPGTRLTVL.

This chain connects TRBV28 to TRBJ1-5, with 10 bases identical to TRBD1. This CDR3 has 15 amino acids. V lost 7 bases, J lost 7 bases, and 10 bases stayed unmatched. The V gene's germline CDR1 is MDHEN and CDR2 SYDVKM. CDR3 DNA: TGTGCCAGCATTCTACAAGGACAGGGGGAGCAGCCCCAGCATTTT. Residues: CASILQGQGEQPQHF.

The V and J genes are TRBV19 and TRBJ1-1; D unclear. The ends were cut back, 5 bases at V and 4 bases at J, with 8 bases in the middle. This CDR3 has 12 amino acids. CDR1 and CDR2 (germline): LNHDA, SQIVND (reference sequence). The CDR3 sequence is CASSPWSTEAFF. For the CDR3, the DNA is TGTGCCAGTAGTCCCTGGAGCACTGAAGCTTTCTTT.

The gene calls are TRBV6-1 and TRBJ2-7; tentatively, D is TRBD1 (5 bases). The germline CDR1 and CDR2 sequences are MNHNS and SASEGT. V was pared by 5 bases and J by 0 bases, with 14 bases between. This CDR3 contains 15 residues. DNA for the CDR3: TGTGCCAGCAGTCCACCTATTAGGGGCTCCTACGAGCAGTACTTC. It codes for CASSPPIRGSYEQYF.

This chain connects TRBV29-1 to TRBJ2-1, with TRBD2 matching over 11 bases. The CDR3 sequence is 13 residues long. Germline loops: CDR1 SQVTM, CDR2 ANQGSEA. J gave up 9 bases and V 1 base, and 2 bases lay outside the gene matches. The CDR3 protein is CSVEALAGGEQFF. For the CDR3, the DNA is TGCAGCGTTGAAGCGCTAGCGGGGGGTGAGCAGTTCTTC.

This clone was counted once. The chain joins TRBV15 to TRBJ2-1; TRBD1 might be the D (5 bases). This CDR3 comprises 14 residues. Germline CDR1 and CDR2: LNHNV and YYDKDF (reference sequence). Trimming shortened V by 4 bases and J by 6 bases, and 13 bases separated the two germline ends. The CDR3 spells CATSKSARVNEQFF. CDR3 DNA: TGTGCCACCAGCAAGAGTGCCAGGGTCAATGAGCAGTTCTTC.

This sequence joins TRBV5-4 and TRBJ2-5, with a weak D call TRBD1 (5 bases). CDR3 size: 14 residues. Per the germline V gene, CDR1 is SGHNT and CDR2 is YYREEE (reference sequence). Trimming cost V 1 base and J 1 base, with 8 bases left between them. This chain's CDR3 is CASSLPQGQETQYF. In DNA, the CDR3 is TGTGCCAGCAGCTTGCCGCAGGGCCAAGAGACCCAGTACTTC.

The V and J genes are TRBV5-4 and TRBJ2-1; D gene ambiguous. CDR1 is SGHNT and CDR2 is YYREEE in the germline V gene (reference sequence). Deletions cut 4 bases from V and 8 bases from J, with 7 bases between. The length of the CDR3 is 11 residues. The CDR3 DNA sequence: TGTGCCAGCAGCAAGCGTGATGAGCAGTTCTTC. The encoded protein is CASSKRDEQFF.

This clone was recorded once. The chain employs TRBV11-2 and TRBJ1-3; possible D gene TRBD1, 6 bases. Trimming took 1 base from V and 10 from J, leaving 11 bases between them. In germline, CDR1 is SGHAT, CDR2 FQNNGV. The CDR3 has 13 amino acids. The CDR3, as DNA: TGTGCCAGCAGCTTAGCCCAGGGGAGTACCATATATTTT. Translation: CASSLAQGSTIYF.

The chain recombines TRBV5-1 with TRBJ1-1; 7 bases fit TRBD1. The CDR3 extends over 14 amino acids. V shed 4 bases, J shed 4 bases, and the junction held 7 bases outside the gene matches. In germline, CDR1 is SGHRS, CDR2 YFSETQ. CDR3 in amino acids: CASSPNRGGTEAFF. The CDR3 DNA is TGCGCCAGCAGCCCGAACAGGGGAGGCACTGAAGCTTTCTTT. Complete variable domain (other parts from reference TRBV5-1 and TRBJ1-1): KAGVTQTPRYLIKTRGQQVTLSCSPISGHRSVSWYQQTPGQGLQFLFEYFSETQRNKGNFPGRFSGRQFSNSRSEMNVSTLELGDSALYLCASSPNRGGTEAFFGQGTRLTVV.

CDR3 sequence: CASSLSMGGSTEAFF. In DNA, the CDR3 is TGTGCCAGCAGTTTATCGATGGGAGGGAGCACTGAAGCTTTCTTT. V and J are TRBV28 and TRBJ1-1; no clear D. Germline V gene data show CDR1 as MDHEN and CDR2 as SYDVKM. This CDR3 comprises 15 residues. Trimming cost V 1 base and J 4 bases, with 13 bases left between them.

The chain uses TRBV30 and TRBJ2-1; D gene ambiguous. Germline CDR1 and CDR2: GTSNPN and SVGIG (reference sequence). Trimming shortened V by 2 bases and J by 10 bases, and 15 bases separated the two germline ends. The CDR3 has 13 amino acids. The CDR3 coding sequence is TGTGCCTGGAGTTCAGGTATTAAAAACGAGCAGTTCTTC. Translated, it gives CAWSSGIKNEQFF.

The chain has TRBV5-6 and TRBJ1-1; unclear D gene. The germline V gene encodes CDR1 SGHDT and CDR2 YYEEEE. V lost 1 base, J lost 0 bases, and 7 bases lay in between. CDR3 length: 14 residues. CDR3 coding DNA: TGTGCCAGCAGCTTGAGTGCGGTGAACACTGAAGCTTTCTTT. It translates to CASSLSAVNTEAFF.

The chain uses TRBV7-9 and TRBJ1-4; TRBD1 agrees at 10 bases. The CDR3 has 15 amino acids. V was clipped by 5 bases and J by 8 bases; unmatched bases: 8. Germline assignment: CDR1 SEHNR and CDR2 FQNEAQ (reference sequence). For the CDR3, the DNA is TGTGCCAGCAGCACAGGGACAGGGGATGGGGAAAAACTGTTTTTT. Translating it yields CASSTGTGDGEKLFF.

In this sample, this clone turned up once. V and J are TRBV5-1 and TRBJ1-6; 7 bases are a match to TRBD1. The V gene end was trimmed by 4 bases and the J gene end by 10 bases; junction bases not matched to a gene: 8. The length of the CDR3 is 14 residues. CDR1 and CDR2 (germline): SGHRS, YFSETQ. The CDR3 here is CASSRDRVGSPLHF. In DNA, the CDR3 is TGCGCCAGCAGCCGAGACAGGGTAGGGTCACCCCTCCACTTT.

This clone has only one observation. The J gene is TRBJ2-7, the V gene TRBV2; D remains ambiguous. The CDR3 contains 12 residues. Trimming removed 6 bases at V and 4 bases at J, with 10 bases between. Germline CDR1 SNHLY, CDR2 FYNNEI. CDR3 nucleotides: TGTGCCAGCAGCAGACAAGATTACGAGCAGTACTTC. This gives the protein CASSRQDYEQYF.

The chain joins TRBV9 to TRBJ2-3; D gene ambiguous. Trimming took off 5 bases at V and 6 bases at J, with 13 bases between the two ends. The CDR3 contains 13 residues. CDR1 SGDLS and CDR2 YYNGEE come from the germline V gene. The CDR3 DNA reads as TGTGCCAGCAGGGGCAAATATTCCGATACGCAGTATTTT. It yields the protein CASRGKYSDTQYF.

V and J are TRBV6-6 and TRBJ2-7, with 8 bases aligning to TRBD1. The J segment lost 0 bases and the V segment lost 5 bases, leaving 6 bases of the junction unmatched. There are 15 residues in the CDR3. Germline V gives CDR1 MNHNY, CDR2 SVGAGI (reference sequence). The CDR3 protein is CASSTLDRASYEQYF. The DNA of the CDR3 is TGTGCCAGCAGTACTCTGGACAGGGCCTCCTACGAGCAGTACTTC.

CDR3 bases: TGTGCCAGCAGCAACCATGAGAGGTGTGGCTACACCTTC. This gives the protein CASSNHERCGYTF. This sequence joins TRBV21-1 and TRBJ1-2. TRBV21-1 is a recognized pseudogene. The length of the CDR3 is 13 residues.

V usage is TRBV28 and J usage is TRBJ1-1; 7 positions agree with TRBD1. Germline V gives CDR1 MDHEN, CDR2 SYDVKM. The CDR3 loop spans 17 amino acids. V lost 4 bases and J lost 0; bases outside the gene matches: 11. Written as DNA, the CDR3 is TGTGCCAGCAGTTCGTACGCCCTGGGACAGCTGAACACTGAAGCTTTCTTT. It specifies CASSSYALGQLNTEAFF.

In its sample, this clone was seen a few times. The chain is built from TRBV7-9 and TRBJ2-5; D is unresolved. The germline V and J ends were trimmed by 8 bases and 5 bases, with 3 bases remaining between them. Germline CDR1 reads SEHNR; CDR2 reads FQNEAQ (reference sequence). The CDR3 runs to 9 residues. CDR3 region: CASEETQYF. CDR3 in DNA: TGTGCCAGCGAGGAGACCCAGTACTTC.

This sequence joins TRBV7-9 and TRBJ2-2, with TRBD2 matching 10 bases. Germline CDR1 and CDR2: SEHNR and FQNEAQ (reference sequence). The V segment lost 1 base and the J segment 4 bases; nucleotides outside the gene matches: 0. This CDR3 is 15 amino acids long. The CDR3 reads CASSLGTSGTGELFF. The CDR3, as DNA: TGTGCCAGCAGCTTAGGGACTAGCGGCACCGGGGAGCTGTTTTTT.